The 9 T cell receptor beta chains presented below share a single source sample, sequenced in a study of T cells after yellow fever vaccination. TCRdb re-called the 5' RACE reads through MiXCR, storing one row per CDR3 protein. The table shows around 300,000 distinct CDR3 sequences, with approximately 12% occurring only once. The material sequenced was CD4+ T cells sorted from PBMCs, taken 45 days after the yellow fever booster vaccination. These receptors all come from a man aged 25 to 40 who received the YFV17D yellow fever vaccine.

The V and J genes are TRBV5-1 and TRBJ2-3, with D maybe TRBD2 (6 bases). The CDR3 consists of 16 residues. The germline gives CDR1 SGHRS, CDR2 YFSETQ. V lost 5 bases to trimming and J lost 3 bases, with 19 bases between them. CDR3 coding DNA: TGCGCCAGCAGAACTAGCTCCTTAGGAGGAACAGATACGCAGTATTTT. Translated: CASRTSSLGGTDTQYF.

This clonotype was counted between two and nine times. J is TRBJ2-5 and V is TRBV5-1, with 7 bases fitting TRBD2. J gave up 0 bases and V 0 bases, and 5 bases lay outside the gene matches. The CDR3 runs 16 residues. Germline-derived CDR1 and CDR2 are SGHRS and YFSETQ. The chain's CDR3 is CASSLVPSGYQETQYF. In DNA, the CDR3 is TGCGCCAGCAGCTTGGTGCCTAGCGGCTACCAAGAGACCCAGTACTTC.

DNA for the CDR3: TGTGCCAGCAGCCAGATGAGGGATACGCAGTATTTT. It codes for CASSQMRDTQYF. The chain joins TRBV14 to TRBJ2-3; D gene uncertain. Germline CDR1 is SGHDN and CDR2 is FVKESK. CDR3 length: 12 residues. V lost 3 bases and J lost 6, with 7 bases in between.

This clonotype occurred a few times. The chain carries TRBV20-1 and TRBJ2-1; TRBD2 agrees at 11 bases. The CDR3 runs 14 residues. V lost 5 bases, J lost 4 bases, and 4 bases stayed unmatched. Germline CDR1 is DFQATT and CDR2 is SNEGSKA (reference sequence). The CDR3 bases are TGCAGTGCTGCCCCTAGCGGGAGGTACAATGAGCAGTTCTTC. Translation: CSAAPSGRYNEQFF.

V usage is TRBV20-1 and J usage is TRBJ1-5; D call uncertain. Germline CDR1 is DFQATT and CDR2 is SNEGSKA (reference sequence). The V and J ends lost 0 bases and 6 bases respectively, with 12 bases between them. The CDR3 spans 14 residues. The CDR3 DNA is TGCAGTGCTAGAGATCTAAAGGGTGGTCAGCCCCAGCATTTT. This gives the protein CSARDLKGGQPQHF.

This clonotype was seen only a few times. The chain combines TRBV11-2 with TRBJ1-1, with a possible D match to TRBD1 (5 bases). The CDR3 runs 14 residues. Trimming shortened V by 1 base and J by 6 bases, and 12 bases separated the two germline ends. From germline, CDR1 is SGHAT and CDR2 FQNNGV. CDR3 sequence: CASSLARAGPEAFF. Here the CDR3 DNA reads TGTGCCAGCAGCTTAGCAAGGGCAGGGCCTGAAGCTTTCTTT.

This chain links TRBV7-3 with TRBJ1-1; D remains unclear. V lost 2 bases and J 6 bases, leaving 13 bases between the germline ends. This CDR3 contains 14 residues. Germline V gene lookup returns CDR1 SGHTA and CDR2 FQGTGA. CDR3 amino acids: CASSLRNDASEAFF. DNA for the CDR3: TGTGCCAGCAGCTTACGGAATGATGCTTCTGAAGCTTTCTTT. The whole variable domain, remainder taken from reference TRBV7-3 and TRBJ1-1, is GAGVSQTPSNKVTEKGKYVELRCDPISGHTALYWYRQSLGQGPEFLIYFQGTGAADDSGLPNDRFFAVRPEGSVSTLKIQRTERGDSAVYLCASSLRNDASEAFFGQGTRLTVV.

This clonotype was picked up a small number of times. The chain has TRBV6-2 or TRBV6-3 and TRBJ2-3; 9 bases align to TRBD2. The CDR3 covers 16 residues. After removal of 4 bases from V and 4 bases from J, the junction contained 9 bases not matched to a gene. CDR1 and CDR2 from the germline V gene are MNHEY and SVGEGT. The CDR3 nucleotides are TGTGCCAGCAGTTCCAGGACTAGCGTCCAGGCAGATACGCAGTATTTT. Translating gives CASSSRTSVQADTQYF.

A few counts support this clonotype. J is TRBJ1-6 and V is TRBV12-3 or TRBV12-4; D gene unclear. The V gene lost 5 bases and the J gene lost 4 bases, with 9 bases spanning the gap. The CDR3 consists of 14 residues. The CDR3 DNA follows: TGTGCCAGCAGTCCGAGCAGATATAATTCACCCCTCCACTTT. It translates to CASSPSRYNSPLHF.